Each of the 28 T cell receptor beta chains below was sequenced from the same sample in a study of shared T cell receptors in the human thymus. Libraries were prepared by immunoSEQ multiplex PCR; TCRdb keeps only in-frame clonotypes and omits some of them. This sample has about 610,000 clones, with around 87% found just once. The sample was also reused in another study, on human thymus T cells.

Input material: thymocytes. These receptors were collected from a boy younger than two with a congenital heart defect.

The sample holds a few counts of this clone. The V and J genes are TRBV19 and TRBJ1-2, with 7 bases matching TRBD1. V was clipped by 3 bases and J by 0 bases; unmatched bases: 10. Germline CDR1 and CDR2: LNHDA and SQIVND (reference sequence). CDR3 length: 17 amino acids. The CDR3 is CASSIQLGQAPNYGYTF. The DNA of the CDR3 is TGTGCCAGTAGTATTCAACTCGGACAGGCCCCTAACTATGGCTACACCTTC.

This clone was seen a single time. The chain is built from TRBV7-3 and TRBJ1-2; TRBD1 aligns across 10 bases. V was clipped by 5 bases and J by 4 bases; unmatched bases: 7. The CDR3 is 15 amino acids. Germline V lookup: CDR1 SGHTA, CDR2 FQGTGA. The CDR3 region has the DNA TGTGCCAGCAGCCCTCGACAGGGGGCAAGCTATGGCTACACCTTC. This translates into CASSPRQGASYGYTF.

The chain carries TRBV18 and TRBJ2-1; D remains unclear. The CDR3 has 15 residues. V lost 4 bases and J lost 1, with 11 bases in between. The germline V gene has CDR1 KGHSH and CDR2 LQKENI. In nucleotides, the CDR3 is TGTGCCAGCTCACGGCTAGTGAGGTCCTACAATGAGCAGTTCTTC. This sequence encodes CASSRLVRSYNEQFF.

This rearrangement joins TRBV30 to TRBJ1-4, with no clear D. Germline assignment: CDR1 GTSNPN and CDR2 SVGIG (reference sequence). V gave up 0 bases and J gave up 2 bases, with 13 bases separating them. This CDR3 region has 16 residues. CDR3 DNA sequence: TGTGCCTGGAGTGTCCGGCTAGAACCGACTAATGAAAAACTGTTTTTT. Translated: CAWSVRLEPTNEKLFF.

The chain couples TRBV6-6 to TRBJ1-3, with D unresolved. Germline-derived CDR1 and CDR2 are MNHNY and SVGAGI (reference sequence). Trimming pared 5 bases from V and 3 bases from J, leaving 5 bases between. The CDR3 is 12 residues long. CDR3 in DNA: TGTGCCAGCAGTATAAATGGAAACACCATATATTTT. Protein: CASSINGNTIYF.

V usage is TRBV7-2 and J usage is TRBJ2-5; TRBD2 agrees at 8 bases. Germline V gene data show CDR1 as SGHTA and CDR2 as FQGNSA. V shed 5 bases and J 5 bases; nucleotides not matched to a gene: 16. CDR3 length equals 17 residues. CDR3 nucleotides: TGTGCCAGCAGCCCCCCAACCCCTGGCGGGAGGCAGGAGACCCAGTACTTC. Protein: CASSPPTPGGRQETQYF.

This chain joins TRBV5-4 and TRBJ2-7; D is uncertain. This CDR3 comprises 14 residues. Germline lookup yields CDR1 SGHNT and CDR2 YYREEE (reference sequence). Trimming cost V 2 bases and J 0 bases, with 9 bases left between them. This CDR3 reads CASSLANRSYEQYF. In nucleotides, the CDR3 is TGTGCCAGCAGCTTAGCAAACCGCTCCTACGAGCAGTACTTC.

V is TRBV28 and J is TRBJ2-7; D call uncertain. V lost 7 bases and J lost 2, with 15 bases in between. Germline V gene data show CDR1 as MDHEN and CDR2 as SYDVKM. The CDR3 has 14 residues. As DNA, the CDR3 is TGTGCCAGCAATCCCTTGGTAGAGGCCTACGAGCAGTACTTC. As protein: CASNPLVEAYEQYF.

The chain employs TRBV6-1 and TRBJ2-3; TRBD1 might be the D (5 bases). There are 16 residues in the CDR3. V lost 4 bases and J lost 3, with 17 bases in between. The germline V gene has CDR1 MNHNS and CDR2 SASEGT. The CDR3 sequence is CASSATQGRQTDTQYF. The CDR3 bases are TGTGCCAGCAGTGCCACCCAGGGCAGGCAGACAGATACGCAGTATTTT.

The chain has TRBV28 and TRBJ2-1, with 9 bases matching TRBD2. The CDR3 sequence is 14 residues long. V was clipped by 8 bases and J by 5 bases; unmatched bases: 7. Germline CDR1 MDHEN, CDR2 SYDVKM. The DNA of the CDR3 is TGTGCCAGCTATTCCGGACTAGCGAACAATGAGCAGTTCTTC. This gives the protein CASYSGLANNEQFF. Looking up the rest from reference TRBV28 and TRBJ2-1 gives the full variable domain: DVKVTQSSRYLVKRTGEKVFLECVQDMDHENMFWYRQDPGLGLRLIYFSYDVKMKEKGDIPEGYSVSREKKERFSLILESASTNQTSMYLCASYSGLANNEQFFGPGTRLTVL.

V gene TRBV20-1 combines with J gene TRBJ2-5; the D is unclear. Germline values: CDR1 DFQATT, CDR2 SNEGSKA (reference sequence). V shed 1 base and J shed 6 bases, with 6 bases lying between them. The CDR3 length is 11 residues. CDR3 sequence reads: CSARARQTQYF. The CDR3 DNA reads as TGCAGTGCTAGAGCGCGTCAGACCCAGTACTTC.

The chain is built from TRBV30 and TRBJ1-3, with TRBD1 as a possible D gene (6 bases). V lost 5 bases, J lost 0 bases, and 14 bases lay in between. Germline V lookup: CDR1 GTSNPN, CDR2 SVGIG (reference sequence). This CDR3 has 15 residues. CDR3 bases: TGTGCCTGGTCTCGTGGACAGTCCTCTGGAAACACCATATATTTT. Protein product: CAWSRGQSSGNTIYF. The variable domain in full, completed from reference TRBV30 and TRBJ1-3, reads SQTIHQWPATLVQPVGSPLSLECTVEGTSNPNLYWYRQAAGRGLQLLFYSVGIGQISSEVPQNLSASRPQDRQFILSSKKLLLSDSGFYLCAWSRGQSSGNTIYFGEGSWLTVV.

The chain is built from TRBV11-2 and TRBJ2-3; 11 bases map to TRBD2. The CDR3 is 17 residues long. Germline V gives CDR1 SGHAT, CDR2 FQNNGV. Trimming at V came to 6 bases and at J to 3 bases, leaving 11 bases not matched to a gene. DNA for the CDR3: TGTGCCAGCAGGCCTACTAGCGGGAGATTTAGGACAGATACGCAGTATTTT. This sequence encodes CASRPTSGRFRTDTQYF.

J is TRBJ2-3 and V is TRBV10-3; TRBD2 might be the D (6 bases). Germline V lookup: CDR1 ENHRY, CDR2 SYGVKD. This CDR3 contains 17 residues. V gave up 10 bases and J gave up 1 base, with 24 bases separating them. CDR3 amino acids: CATQAPSWGDRTDTQYF. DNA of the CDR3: TGTGCCACCCAAGCCCCCTCCTGGGGGGACCGCACAGATACGCAGTATTTT.

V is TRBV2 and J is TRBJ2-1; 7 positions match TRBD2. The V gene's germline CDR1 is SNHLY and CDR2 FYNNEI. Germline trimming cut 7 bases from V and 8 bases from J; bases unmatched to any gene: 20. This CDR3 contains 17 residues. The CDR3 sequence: CASTTNSRTKRDYEQFF. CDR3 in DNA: TGTGCCAGCACCACAAACTCGAGGACTAAGCGGGATTATGAGCAGTTCTTC.

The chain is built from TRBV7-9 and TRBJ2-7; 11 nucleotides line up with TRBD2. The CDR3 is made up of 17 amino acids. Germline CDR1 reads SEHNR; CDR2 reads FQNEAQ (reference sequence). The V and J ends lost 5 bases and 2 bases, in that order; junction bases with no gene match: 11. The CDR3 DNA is TGTGCCAGCAGCCGGAAGGGACTAGCGGAAGCAACCTACGAGCAGTACTTC. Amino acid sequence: CASSRKGLAEATYEQYF.

CDR3 residues: CASRSSGDSQNTEAFF. The CDR3 nucleotides are TGTGCCAGCAGGTCTTCGGGGGACTCACAGAACACTGAAGCTTTCTTT. The chain links TRBV6-6 to TRBJ1-1, with TRBD1 as a possible D gene (5 bases). Trimming took 6 bases from V and 1 from J, leaving 18 bases between them. The CDR3 has 16 amino acids. Germline CDR1 MNHNY, CDR2 SVGAGI (reference sequence).

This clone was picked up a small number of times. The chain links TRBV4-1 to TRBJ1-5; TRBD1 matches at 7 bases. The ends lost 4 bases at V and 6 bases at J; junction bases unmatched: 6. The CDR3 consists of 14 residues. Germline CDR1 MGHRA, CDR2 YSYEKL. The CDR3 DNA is TGCGCCAGCAGCCCTCGACAGGGTGCTCAGCCCCAGCATTTT. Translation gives CASSPRQGAQPQHF.

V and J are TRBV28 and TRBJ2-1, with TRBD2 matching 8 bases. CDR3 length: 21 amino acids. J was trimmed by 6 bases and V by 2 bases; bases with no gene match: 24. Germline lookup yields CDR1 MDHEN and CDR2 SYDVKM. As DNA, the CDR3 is TGTGCCAGCAGTTTAATCGAAGTATCCTCACGTAGCGGGACTCCTTGCAATGAGCAGTTCTTC. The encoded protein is CASSLIEVSSRSGTPCNEQFF.

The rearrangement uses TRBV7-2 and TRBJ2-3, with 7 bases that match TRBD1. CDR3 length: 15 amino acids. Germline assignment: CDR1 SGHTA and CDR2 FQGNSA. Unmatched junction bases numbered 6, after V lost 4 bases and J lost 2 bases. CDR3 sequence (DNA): TGTGCCAGCAGCTACCGACAGGGATTCACAGATACGCAGTATTTT. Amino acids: CASSYRQGFTDTQYF.

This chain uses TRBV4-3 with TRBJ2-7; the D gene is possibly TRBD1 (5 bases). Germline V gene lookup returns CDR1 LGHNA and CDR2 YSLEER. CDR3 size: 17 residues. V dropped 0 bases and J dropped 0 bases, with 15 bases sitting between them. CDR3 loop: CASSQDRAGSSSYEQYF. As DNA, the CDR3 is TGCGCCAGCAGCCAAGACCGAGCAGGGTCCTCCTCCTACGAGCAGTACTTC.

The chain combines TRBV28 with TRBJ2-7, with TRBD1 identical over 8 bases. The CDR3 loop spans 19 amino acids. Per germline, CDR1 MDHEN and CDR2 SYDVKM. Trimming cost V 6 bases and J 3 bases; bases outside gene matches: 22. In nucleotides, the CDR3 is TGTGCCAGCAGACCCCTTACAGGGGGTTCTGTCTATACCATCTACGAGCAGTACTTC. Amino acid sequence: CASRPLTGGSVYTIYEQYF.

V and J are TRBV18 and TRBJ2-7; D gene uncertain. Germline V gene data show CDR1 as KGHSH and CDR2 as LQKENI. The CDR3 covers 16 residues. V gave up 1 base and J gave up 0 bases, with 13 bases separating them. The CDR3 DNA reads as TGTGCCAGCTCACCACGGGCGTCTATTAGCTCCTACGAGCAGTACTTC. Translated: CASSPRASISSYEQYF.

The CDR3 protein is CASSLSPGGNYEKLFF. The CDR3 DNA reads TGTGCCAGCAGTTTATCCCCGGGTGGTAACTATGAAAAACTGTTTTTT. The gene calls are TRBV27 and TRBJ1-4; D not certain. CDR3 length: 16 amino acids. Looked up from germline, CDR1 is MNHEY and CDR2 is SMNVEV (reference sequence). The V and J ends lost 0 bases and 6 bases respectively, with 14 bases between them.

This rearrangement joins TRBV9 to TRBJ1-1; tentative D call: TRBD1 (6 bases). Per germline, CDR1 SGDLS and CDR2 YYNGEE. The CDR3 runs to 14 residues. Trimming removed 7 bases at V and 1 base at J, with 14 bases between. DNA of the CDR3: TGTGCCAGCGGACCGCGGGGGCAGAACACTGAAGCTTTCTTT. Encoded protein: CASGPRGQNTEAFF. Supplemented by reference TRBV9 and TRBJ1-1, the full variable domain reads DSGVTQTPKHLITATGQRVTLRCSPRSGDLSVYWYQQSLDQGLQFLIQYYNGEERAKGNILERFSAQQFPDLHSELNLSSLELGDSALYFCASGPRGQNTEAFFGQGTRLTVV.

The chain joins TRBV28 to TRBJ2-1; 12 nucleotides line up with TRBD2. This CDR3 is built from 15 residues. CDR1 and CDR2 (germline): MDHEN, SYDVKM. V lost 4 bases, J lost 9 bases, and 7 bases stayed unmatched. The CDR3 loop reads CASSSLAGGPSEQFF. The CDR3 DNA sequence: TGTGCCAGCAGTTCTCTAGCGGGAGGGCCCTCTGAGCAGTTCTTC.

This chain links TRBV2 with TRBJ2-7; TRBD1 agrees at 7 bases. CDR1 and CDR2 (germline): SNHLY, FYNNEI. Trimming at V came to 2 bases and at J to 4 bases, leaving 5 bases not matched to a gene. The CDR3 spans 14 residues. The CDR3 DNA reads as TGTGCCAGCAGTGAAAAGGGCAGGGGGTACGAGCAGTACTTC. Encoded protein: CASSEKGRGYEQYF.

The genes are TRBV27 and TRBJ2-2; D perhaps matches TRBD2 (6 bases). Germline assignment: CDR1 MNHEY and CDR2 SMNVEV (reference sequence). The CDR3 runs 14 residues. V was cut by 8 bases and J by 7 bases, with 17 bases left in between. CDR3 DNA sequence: TGTGCCAGCGTTCGGACCGGGGGTGGCGGGGAGCTGTTTTTT. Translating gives CASVRTGGGGELFF.